One sample yielded the 28 T cell receptor beta chains listed below, sequenced in a study of sequential checkpoint blockade in melanoma (dated by TCRdb to between 2018 and 2021). This specimen's treatment or condition label, per the study, means: randomized to nivolumab then ipilimumab (arm A) or the reverse (arm B). Library creation used the immunoSEQ multiplex PCR assay. In TCRdb, the immuneACCESS table is reduced to in-frame sequences with V and J assigned. These tables do not hold every clone; where another copy was compared, an unresolved V gene accounts for under half, and the others remain unexplained. The sample contains under 40,000 clones, roughly 84% of them found a single time. The biggest ten clones account for approximately 13% of the sample. The material sequenced was CD8+ T cells sorted from blood (inferred from file names), taken from a patient given nivolumab and ipilimumab in sequence. The receptors here all came from a human donor with melanoma.

This rearrangement joins TRBV7-9 to TRBJ2-7, with TRBD1 identical over 8 bases. J gave up 2 bases and V 4 bases, and 4 bases lay outside the gene matches. CDR3 length equals 14 residues. Germline V CDR1 and CDR2: SEHNR, FQNEAQ (reference sequence). CDR3 amino acids: CASSSRTGPYEQYF. CDR3 DNA: TGTGCCAGCAGCTCCAGGACAGGGCCCTACGAGCAGTACTTC.

This chain uses TRBV7-6 with TRBJ2-7, with 9 positions matching TRBD2. Germline CDR1 and CDR2: SGHVS and FNYEAQ. The CDR3 covers 13 residues. Trimming cost V 5 bases and J 5 bases; bases outside gene matches: 4. The CDR3 here is CASSPRTSDEQYF. As DNA, the CDR3 is TGTGCCAGCAGCCCGCGGACTAGCGACGAGCAGTACTTC.

The chain recombines TRBV4-1 with TRBJ2-7, with a weak D call TRBD1 (6 bases). Trimming removed 0 bases at V and 1 base at J, with 13 bases between. Germline-derived CDR1 and CDR2 are MGHRA and YSYEKL. The CDR3 is 16 residues long. CDR3 residues: CASSQDHRERSYEQYF. The CDR3 region has the DNA TGCGCCAGCAGCCAAGATCACAGGGAGAGATCCTACGAGCAGTACTTC.

The chain couples TRBV19 to TRBJ2-1, with TRBD1 matching over 7 bases. The CDR3 runs 15 residues. Trimming cost V 3 bases and J 2 bases; bases outside gene matches: 4. Germline CDR1 reads LNHDA; CDR2 reads SQIVND (reference sequence). The CDR3 nucleotides read TGTGCCAGTAGTATCGGACAGGCAGCCTACAATGAGCAGTTCTTC. Translating gives CASSIGQAAYNEQFF.

The V gene is TRBV7-9, the J gene TRBJ1-4, with 9 nucleotides matching TRBD1. The CDR3 covers 14 residues. The trim removed 5 bases at V and 8 bases at J, leaving 6 bases unmatched. The V gene's germline CDR1 is SEHNR and CDR2 FQNEAQ (reference sequence). CDR3 region: CASSIDRGVEKLFF. Written as DNA, the CDR3 is TGTGCCAGCAGCATCGACAGGGGGGTCGAAAAACTGTTTTTT.

The chain recombines TRBV5-8 with TRBJ2-6; D is unclear. The germline V and J ends were trimmed by 4 bases and 0 bases, with 5 bases remaining between them. CDR3 size: 14 residues. Looked up from germline, CDR1 is SGHTS and CDR2 is YDEGEE. This chain's CDR3 is CASSPLSGANVLTF. The CDR3 DNA reads TGTGCCAGCAGCCCACTCTCTGGGGCCAACGTCCTGACTTTC.

CDR3 DNA sequence: TGCGCCAGCAGCCAAGGGACATCCAACACCGGGGAGCTGTTTTTT. It encodes CASSQGTSNTGELFF. V is TRBV4-1 and J is TRBJ2-2; a weak D match, TRBD1 (5 bases). The germline V and J ends were trimmed by 1 base and 2 bases, with 8 bases remaining between them. This CDR3 is built from 15 residues. CDR1 is MGHRA and CDR2 is YSYEKL in the germline V gene.

In DNA form, the CDR3 reads TGCGCCAGCAGCCCCCCGGGGATCAATGAGCAGTTCTTC. Residues: CASSPPGINEQFF. V usage is TRBV5-1 and J usage is TRBJ2-1; a weak D match, TRBD2 (5 bases). Germline V gene data show CDR1 as SGHRS and CDR2 as YFSETQ. Trimming took 4 bases from V and 6 from J, leaving 11 bases between them. The CDR3 covers 13 residues.

The rearrangement links TRBV5-5 to TRBJ2-7, with unresolved D. Germline V gene lookup returns CDR1 SGHKS and CDR2 YYEKEE (reference sequence). V was clipped by 0 bases and J by 3 bases, with 10 bases between them. The CDR3 runs 14 residues. The CDR3 DNA reads TGTGCCAGCAGCTTGGGAGGTGGCGGCTACGAGCAGTACGTC. This translates into CASSLGGGGYEQYV.

The chain couples TRBV7-2 to TRBJ1-3; the match to TRBD1 covers 7 bases. In germline, CDR1 is SGHTA, CDR2 FQGNSA. Trimming at V came to 4 bases and at J to 1 base, leaving 4 bases not matched to a gene. This CDR3 spans 15 amino acids. The CDR3 sequence is CASSWDSVSGNTIYF. Here the CDR3 DNA reads TGTGCCAGCAGCTGGGACAGTGTTTCTGGAAACACCATATATTTT.

The V gene is TRBV5-3, the J gene TRBJ1-2; D possibly corresponds to TRBD1 (6 bases). TRBV5-3 is given ORF status, its function remaining uncertain. This CDR3 contains 15 residues. With 1 base removed from V and 3 bases from J, the gap between germline ends came to 13 bases. DNA for the CDR3: TGTGCCAGAAGCTTGAACGTCGCAGGGGACTATGGCTACACCTTC. This encodes CARSLNVAGDYGYTF.

The chain joins TRBV5-4 to TRBJ2-1; 9 bases agree with TRBD2. The germline V gene has CDR1 SGHNT and CDR2 YYREEE (reference sequence). V shed 4 bases, J shed 3 bases, and the junction held 5 bases outside the gene matches. The CDR3 is 15 residues long. DNA for the CDR3: TGTGCCAGCAGCCCCACTAGCGGGCTCTACAATGAGCAGTTCTTC. Protein product: CASSPTSGLYNEQFF.

The chain is built from TRBV5-1 and TRBJ2-1, with a weak D call TRBD2 (6 bases). Trimming cost V 4 bases and J 6 bases, with 14 bases left between them. Germline V gene lookup returns CDR1 SGHRS and CDR2 YFSETQ. The CDR3 is made up of 14 amino acids. CDR3 in DNA: TGCGCCAGCAGCGTGACTAGGAGTCTCAATGAGCAGTTCTTC. This sequence encodes CASSVTRSLNEQFF.

The V gene is TRBV4-3, the J gene TRBJ1-4; no firm D call. Looked up from germline, CDR1 is LGHNA and CDR2 is YSLEER. The CDR3 is 15 amino acids. Trimming stripped 4 bases from V and 7 bases from J, with 16 bases between. CDR3 residues: CASSPGQGLVEKLFF. The CDR3 nucleotides read TGCGCCAGCAGCCCCGGCCAAGGACTAGTTGAAAAACTGTTTTTT.

This chain connects TRBV2 to TRBJ2-3; no definite D call. Germline loops: CDR1 SNHLY, CDR2 FYNNEI. Trimming took off 3 bases at V and 0 bases at J, with 7 bases between the two ends. The CDR3 is made up of 14 amino acids. The CDR3 protein is CASSDASSTDTQYF. The CDR3 DNA is TGTGCCAGCAGTGATGCGTCTAGCACAGATACGCAGTATTTT.

The CDR3 region is CASSDPRTGQETQYF. CDR3 DNA sequence: TGTGCCAGCAGTGATCCCAGGACGGGACAAGAGACCCAGTACTTC. The chain recombines TRBV2 with TRBJ2-5; D perhaps matches TRBD2 (5 bases). The CDR3 is 15 amino acids. Germline CDR1 and CDR2: SNHLY and FYNNEI. The V and J ends lost 3 bases and 2 bases respectively, with 13 bases between them.

This sequence joins TRBV2 and TRBJ1-1; maybe TRBD1 (5 bases). Trimming removed 1 base at V and 2 bases at J, with 11 bases between. The CDR3 sequence is 15 residues long. Germline values: CDR1 SNHLY, CDR2 FYNNEI. The CDR3 spells CASSEDPGGNTEAFF. DNA of the CDR3: TGTGCCAGCAGTGAAGACCCCGGGGGAAACACTGAAGCTTTCTTT. Variable domain in full (rest from reference TRBV2 and TRBJ1-1): EPEVTQTPSHQVTQMGQEVILRCVPISNHLYFYWYRQILGQKVEFLVSFYNNEISEKSEIFDDQFSVERPDGSNFTLKIRSTKLEDSAMYFCASSEDPGGNTEAFFGQGTRLTVV.

The rearrangement links TRBV5-1 to TRBJ2-6; a possible D gene is TRBD1 (6 bases). Looked up from germline, CDR1 is SGHRS and CDR2 is YFSETQ. V was pared by 4 bases and J by 4 bases, with 12 bases between. The CDR3 totals 15 residues. The CDR3 region has the DNA TGCGCCAGCAGCGGGGGCACCTCAGGGGCCAACGTCCTGACTTTC. It encodes CASSGGTSGANVLTF. Using reference TRBV5-1 and TRBJ2-6 for the parts outside the CDR3, the full variable domain is KAGVTQTPRYLIKTRGQQVTLSCSPISGHRSVSWYQQTPGQGLQFLFEYFSETQRNKGNFPGRFSGRQFSNSRSEMNVSTLELGDSALYLCASSGGTSGANVLTFGAGSRLTVL.

This rearrangement joins TRBV13 to TRBJ1-6; 7 bases map to TRBD1. The CDR3 consists of 15 residues. V trimming: 6 bases; J trimming: 7 bases; junction bases outside the gene matches: 9. CDR1 and CDR2 (germline): PRHDT, FYEKMQ (reference sequence). CDR3 nucleotides: TGTGCCAGCAGGTTCAAGGGGGCCGCCAATTCACCCCTCCACTTT. Its translation is CASRFKGAANSPLHF.

The chain links TRBV6-1 to TRBJ2-1; TRBD1 is a possible D gene (6 bases). Trimming cost V 3 bases and J 5 bases, with 11 bases left between them. Germline CDR1 is MNHNS and CDR2 is SASEGT. The CDR3 has 14 residues. The CDR3 DNA reads TGTGCCAGCAGTGATAGGGACACGAACAATGAGCAGTTCTTC. Its protein product is CASSDRDTNNEQFF.

CDR3 sequence reads: CATSRALAPSSYNEQFF. The CDR3 DNA sequence: TGTGCCACCAGCAGAGCTCTAGCACCTAGCTCCTACAATGAGCAGTTCTTC. The chain joins TRBV15 to TRBJ2-1; TRBD2 is a possible D gene (5 bases). In germline, CDR1 is LNHNV, CDR2 YYDKDF (reference sequence). V was cut by 1 base and J by 0 bases, with 13 bases left in between. The CDR3 extends over 17 amino acids.

This chain connects TRBV13 to TRBJ2-1; 10 bases match TRBD2. The V segment lost 0 bases and the J segment 5 bases; nucleotides outside the gene matches: 1. The CDR3 contains 15 residues. The V gene's germline CDR1 is PRHDT and CDR2 FYEKMQ (reference sequence). CDR3: CASSLGAGGDNEQFF. Written as DNA, the CDR3 is TGTGCCAGCAGCTTAGGAGCGGGAGGGGACAATGAGCAGTTCTTC.

This clone was observed once. V and J are TRBV15 and TRBJ2-1, with D possibly matching TRBD1 (6 bases). The length of the CDR3 is 17 residues. Germline CDR1 LNHNV, CDR2 YYDKDF (reference sequence). V lost 3 bases and J 4 bases, leaving 19 bases between the germline ends. This chain's CDR3 is CATSSTRQALPYNEQFF. The DNA of the CDR3 is TGTGCCACCAGCAGTACCCGACAGGCCTTACCATACAATGAGCAGTTCTTC.

The rearrangement uses TRBV7-9 and TRBJ1-2, with 7 bases fitting TRBD1. Germline V gene lookup returns CDR1 SEHNR and CDR2 FQNEAQ (reference sequence). Unmatched junction bases numbered 5, after V lost 5 bases and J lost 8 bases. The length of the CDR3 is 12 residues. The CDR3: CASSPGGYGYTF. The CDR3 bases are TGTGCCAGCAGCCCAGGGGGGTACGGCTACACCTTC.

This clone was seen a few times. The rearrangement uses TRBV28 and TRBJ1-5; D is ambiguous. Trimming removed 5 bases at V and 4 bases at J, with 3 bases between. CDR1 and CDR2 from the germline V gene are MDHEN and SYDVKM. The CDR3 runs 11 residues. The CDR3 DNA reads TGTGCCAGCAGTGTAAATCAGCCCCAGCATTTT. It specifies CASSVNQPQHF.

The chain employs TRBV30 and TRBJ2-1; D not resolved. In germline, CDR1 is GTSNPN, CDR2 SVGIG (reference sequence). V was trimmed by 2 bases and J by 2 bases, leaving 13 bases between them. There are 15 residues in the CDR3. The CDR3 DNA is TGTGCCTGGAGTTCACCGGAGTCCCCCTACAATGAGCAGTTCTTC. It codes for CAWSSPESPYNEQFF.

By frequency in the sample, this clone is medium-sized. CDR3 sequence (DNA): TGTGCCAGCAGCGACAGTCTAGGGACTGGATACAATGAGCAGTTCTTC. It encodes CASSDSLGTGYNEQFF. This chain joins TRBV7-9 and TRBJ2-1; D is perhaps TRBD2 (6 bases). Trimming took 5 bases from V and 4 from J, leaving 18 bases between them. CDR3 size: 16 residues. CDR1 and CDR2 (germline): SEHNR, FQNEAQ (reference sequence). Full variable domain (missing parts from reference TRBV7-9 and TRBJ2-1): DTGVSQNPRHKITKRGQNVTFRCDPISEHNRLYWYRQTLGQGPEFLTYFQNEAQLEKSRLLSDRFSAERPKGSFSTLEIQRTEQGDSAMYLCASSDSLGTGYNEQFFGPGTRLTVL.

The chain recombines TRBV13 with TRBJ1-2, with 8 positions matching TRBD1. The V and J ends lost 2 bases and 2 bases, in that order; junction bases with no gene match: 7. Per the germline V gene, CDR1 is PRHDT and CDR2 is FYEKMQ (reference sequence). The CDR3 has 16 residues. The CDR3 DNA follows: TGTGCCAGCAGCTTAAGAATGTGGGACAGGAACTATGGCTACACCTTC. Translated, it gives CASSLRMWDRNYGYTF.